One and the same sample provided the 3 T cell receptor beta chains below, sequenced in a study of blood T cells in healthy people across ages (dated by TCRdb to between 2014 and 2016). Libraries were made using 5' RACE. Sequencing relied on an Illumina HiSeq 2500. A second PCR of about 7 to 12 cycles was performed with a sample-barcoded 5' primer and a J-beta primer mix. TCRdb took the public reads, trimmed them with fastp at Q25, ran MiXCR for clone calling and kept in-frame beta chains. Each record represents a unique CDR3 protein, reported with the most common genes and DNA among its rows. Here the sample has over 550,000 distinct CDR3 sequences; approximately 30% occur a single time. About 15% of the sample is in the top ten clones. Sample: blood. The source is a woman older than 75 in good health.

Worth noting for this clonotype: An end of the junction differs from the germline gene, which may be a read error. V usage is TRBV3-1 and J usage is TRBJ1-2; maybe TRBD1 (5 bases). Germline V lookup: CDR1 LGHDT, CDR2 YNNKEL (reference sequence). The CDR3 is 13 amino acids. The CDR3 loop reads CVSSKGVNYGYTF. In DNA form, the CDR3 reads TGTGTCAGCAGCAAAGGGGTCAACTATGGCTACACCTTC. The whole variable domain, filled in from reference TRBV3-1 and TRBJ1-2, reads DTAVSQTPKYLVTQMGNDKSIKCEQNLGHDTMYWYKQDSKKFLKIMFSYNNKELIINETVPNRFSPKSPDKAHLNLHINSLELGDSAVYFCVSSKGVNYGYTFGSGTRLTVV.

This clonotype was counted once. The chain uses TRBV7-6 and TRBJ2-5, with 10 positions matching TRBD1. Matching the DNA end better, TRBJ2-7 makes the J call doubtful. The CDR3 is 15 residues long. Looked up from germline, CDR1 is SGHVS and CDR2 is FNYEAQ. The CDR3 nucleotides read TGTGCCAGCAGCGCGCAGGACAGGGGGGCCTACGAGCAGTACTTC. It yields the protein CASSAQDRGAYEQYF.

The chain recombines TRBV7-8 with TRBJ2-3, with 11 bases identical to TRBD1. Trimming took 2 bases from V and 0 from J; bases not matched to a gene: 4. The CDR3 totals 17 residues. The germline CDR1 and CDR2 sequences are SGHVS and FQNEAQ. As DNA, the CDR3 is TGTGCCAGCAGCTTACGGGACAGGGGGATTAGCACAGATACGCAGTATTTT. It translates to CASSLRDRGISTDTQYF. Full variable domain (missing parts from reference TRBV7-8 and TRBJ2-3): GAGVSQSPRYKVAKRGQDVALRCDPISGHVSLFWYQQALGQGPEFLTYFQNEAQLDKSGLPSDRFFAERPEGSVSTLKIQRTQQEDSAVYLCASSLRDRGISTDTQYFGPGTRLTVL.